A single sample gave rise to the 22 T cell receptor beta chains below, sequenced in a study of T cell changes during pregnancy in multiple sclerosis. Sequencing used immunoSEQ multiplex PCR; TCRdb keeps in-frame clones, though not all of them. This sample has fewer than 60,000 clones, with approximately 95% found just once. Sequenced material: CD8+ T cells from peripheral blood mononuclear cells, taken in the first trimester of pregnancy. These TCRs come from a female donor with multiple sclerosis, enrolled in a pregnancy study.

The chain joins TRBV30 to TRBJ2-7; TRBD2 might be the D (6 bases). Germline CDR1 and CDR2: GTSNPN and SVGIG (reference sequence). This CDR3 is built from 16 residues. Trimming cost V 2 bases and J 1 base, with 18 bases left between them. CDR3 residues: CAWSRSFRERSYEQYF. The CDR3 bases are TGTGCCTGGAGTAGGTCCTTCCGGGAGCGTTCCTACGAGCAGTACTTC.

The gene calls are TRBV28 and TRBJ2-1; 9 bases are a match to TRBD2. The germline V gene has CDR1 MDHEN and CDR2 SYDVKM. This CDR3 comprises 13 residues. V shed 7 bases, J shed 7 bases, and the junction held 5 bases outside the gene matches. CDR3 sequence: CASIAGAVNEQFF. The CDR3 nucleotides are TGTGCCAGCATAGCGGGAGCCGTGAATGAGCAGTTCTTC. The whole variable domain, filled in from reference TRBV28 and TRBJ2-1, reads DVKVTQSSRYLVKRTGEKVFLECVQDMDHENMFWYRQDPGLGLRLIYFSYDVKMKEKGDIPEGYSVSREKKERFSLILESASTNQTSMYLCASIAGAVNEQFFGPGTRLTVL.

The rearrangement links TRBV5-1 to TRBJ1-1; D is uncertain. The CDR3 has 12 residues. Germline-derived CDR1 and CDR2 are SGHRS and YFSETQ. Trimming removed 0 bases from V and 6 bases from J, with 6 bases in between. CDR3 sequence reads: CASSLVSSEAFF. Written as DNA, the CDR3 is TGCGCCAGCAGCTTGGTGAGTTCTGAAGCTTTCTTT.

J is TRBJ2-7 and V is TRBV19, with 7 bases aligning to TRBD1. The CDR3 consists of 14 residues. Germline V gives CDR1 LNHDA, CDR2 SQIVND (reference sequence). With V trimmed by 2 bases and J by 4 bases, 5 bases remained unmatched. The CDR3, as DNA: TGTGCCAGTAGTATATACGGGACAGCGTACGAGCAGTACTTC. Translating gives CASSIYGTAYEQYF.

The chain carries TRBV10-3 and TRBJ2-5; 11 nucleotides match TRBD2. Germline V gives CDR1 ENHRY, CDR2 SYGVKD. The CDR3 is 13 residues long. J lost 3 bases, V lost 7 bases, and 1 base had no gene match. The chain's CDR3 is CAIKLAGEETQYF. DNA for the CDR3: TGTGCCATCAAACTAGCGGGAGAAGAGACCCAGTACTTC.

V and J are TRBV27 and TRBJ2-7, with 10 nucleotides matching TRBD1. V was pared by 9 bases and J by 5 bases, with 7 bases of the junction left unmatched. The CDR3 has 13 residues. Germline V CDR1 and CDR2: MNHEY, SMNVEV (reference sequence). The CDR3 spells CASSGQGVNEQYF. The DNA of the CDR3 is TGTGCCAGTTCCGGACAGGGGGTCAACGAGCAGTACTTC.

This sequence joins TRBV6-1 and TRBJ1-4; D is perhaps TRBD1 (5 bases). CDR1 and CDR2 (germline): MNHNS, SASEGT. V was pared by 1 base and J by 4 bases, with 13 bases between. The CDR3 is 16 amino acids. CDR3 bases: TGTGCCAGCAGTGAAGGTCGGGGGGTGATTAATGAAAAACTGTTTTTT. Translated: CASSEGRGVINEKLFF.

This chain uses TRBV27 with TRBJ2-1; 7 bases match TRBD1. CDR1 and CDR2 from the germline V gene are MNHEY and SMNVEV (reference sequence). The CDR3 covers 14 residues. V gave up 3 bases and J gave up 4 bases; unmatched junction bases: 3. CDR3 DNA: TGTGCCAGCAGTTTCGGGACAGCATACAATGAGCAGTTCTTC. This sequence encodes CASSFGTAYNEQFF.

The V call is TRBV6-6, the J call TRBJ2-5; possible D gene TRBD2, 5 bases. In germline, CDR1 is MNHNY, CDR2 SVGAGI (reference sequence). This CDR3 is 13 amino acids long. V was cut by 2 bases and J by 5 bases, with 9 bases left in between. CDR3 loop: CASSYGGGETQYF. For the CDR3, the DNA is TGTGCCAGCAGTTACGGCGGCGGGGAGACCCAGTACTTC.

The chain couples TRBV6-1 to TRBJ2-5; D remains unclear. The J call may be in error: the DNA end matches TRBJ2-7 better. The V gene's germline CDR1 is MNHNS and CDR2 SASEGT. This CDR3 spans 12 amino acids. DNA for the CDR3: TGTGCCATCCTCCGTCCTAACTACGAGCAGTACTTC. Residues: CAILRPNYEQYF.

The chain uses TRBV27 and TRBJ1-5; the D gene is possibly TRBD1 (5 bases). Looked up from germline, CDR1 is MNHEY and CDR2 is SMNVEV (reference sequence). The CDR3 extends over 16 amino acids. Trimming removed 6 bases from V and 7 bases from J, with 22 bases in between. The CDR3 here is CASSPRGRVFGQPQHF. Here the CDR3 DNA reads TGTGCCAGCAGCCCCCGAGGCAGGGTTTTTGGGCAGCCCCAGCATTTT.

About this clone itself: Relative to the germline gene, one junction end is altered; a read error may explain this. The chain recombines TRBV7-3 with TRBJ1-4; the D gene is possibly TRBD1 (5 bases). The CDR3 sequence is 15 residues long. CDR1 and CDR2 (germline): SGHTA, FQGTGA. For the CDR3, the DNA is TGTGCCAGCAGCGTAACCGGGACCGGGGGTGAAAAACTGTTTTTT. Its translation: CASSVTGTGGEKLFF.

This chain uses TRBV19 with TRBJ1-1; TRBD1 is a possible D gene (5 bases). This CDR3 region has 14 residues. CDR1 and CDR2 from the germline V gene are LNHDA and SQIVND (reference sequence). V was pared by 6 bases and J by 4 bases, with 15 bases between. CDR3 region: CASRTPGLGTEAFF. The CDR3 coding sequence is TGTGCCAGTAGGACACCGGGACTTGGCACTGAAGCTTTCTTT.

J is TRBJ1-1 and V is TRBV5-1; TRBD1 matches 7 bases. The CDR3 loop spans 15 amino acids. With V trimmed by 0 bases and J by 4 bases, 6 bases remained unmatched. Germline V CDR1 and CDR2: SGHRS, YFSETQ. This CDR3 reads CASSLGQGFGTEAFF. The CDR3 coding sequence is TGCGCCAGCAGCTTGGGACAGGGCTTTGGCACTGAAGCTTTCTTT.

This sequence joins TRBV5-1 and TRBJ1-5, with 9 bases fitting TRBD1. Germline values: CDR1 SGHRS, CDR2 YFSETQ. V was pared by 5 bases and J by 3 bases, with 6 bases of the junction left unmatched. CDR3 size: 15 residues. The DNA of the CDR3 is TGCGCCAGCAGTTCTGACAGGGGGAACAATCAGCCCCAGCATTTT. This gives the protein CASSSDRGNNQPQHF.

The DNA for the CDR3 is TGTGCCAGCAGCGGGAGGATCCCTTGGGGGGGCGGGAGGGACAATGAGCAGTTCTTC. As protein: CASSGRIPWGGGRDNEQFF. This chain uses TRBV9 with TRBJ2-1; 9 nucleotides align to TRBD2. Per germline, CDR1 SGDLS and CDR2 YYNGEE. V shed 3 bases, J shed 5 bases, and the junction held 18 bases outside the gene matches. This CDR3 has 19 residues. The complete variable domain, with remaining parts taken from reference TRBV9 and TRBJ2-1, reads DSGVTQTPKHLITATGQRVTLRCSPRSGDLSVYWYQQSLDQGLQFLIQYYNGEERAKGNILERFSAQQFPDLHSELNLSSLELGDSALYFCASSGRIPWGGGRDNEQFFGPGTRLTVL.

The V and J genes are TRBV7-9 and TRBJ2-1; 9 bases are a match to TRBD2. Unmatched junction bases numbered 5, after V lost 4 bases and J lost 1 base. The CDR3 runs 16 residues. Germline CDR1 is SEHNR and CDR2 is FQNEAQ (reference sequence). In nucleotides, the CDR3 is TGTGCCAGCAGCTGGCTCCTAGCGGGGTCCTACAATGAGCAGTTCTTC. This translates into CASSWLLAGSYNEQFF.

V is TRBV12-5 and J is TRBJ2-1; 8 bases align to TRBD2. CDR1 is LGHNT and CDR2 is FRNRAP in the germline V gene. V was pared by 7 bases and J by 4 bases, with 6 bases of the junction left unmatched. This CDR3 contains 14 residues. In nucleotides, the CDR3 is TGTGCTAGTGCCCGCAGCGGGAGTTACAATGAGCAGTTCTTC. This sequence encodes CASARSGSYNEQFF.

The chain joins TRBV6-4 to TRBJ2-3; no firm D call. The length of the CDR3 is 16 residues. Deletions cut 0 bases from V and 0 bases from J, with 10 bases between. CDR1 MRHNA and CDR2 SNTAGT come from the germline V gene. This chain's CDR3 is CASSDSSAASTDTQYF. In DNA, the CDR3 is TGTGCCAGCAGTGACTCCAGCGCCGCTAGCACAGATACGCAGTATTTT.

V and J are TRBV6-1 and TRBJ2-1, with a tentative D call TRBD2 (6 bases). V lost 9 bases and J 7 bases, leaving 16 bases between the germline ends. This CDR3 spans 13 amino acids. The germline V gene encodes CDR1 MNHNS and CDR2 SASEGT. The CDR3 loop reads CASSPGEENEQFF. The CDR3 nucleotides are TGTGCCAGTTCACCGGGAGAAGAGAATGAGCAGTTCTTC.

The rearrangement uses TRBV5-1 and TRBJ2-7; 9 bases map to TRBD1. There are 16 residues in the CDR3. Germline V gives CDR1 SGHRS, CDR2 YFSETQ. After removal of 3 bases from V and 5 bases from J, the junction contained 12 bases not matched to a gene. The CDR3 loop is CASSSTPGQGIDEQYF. CDR3 nucleotide sequence: TGCGCCAGCAGCTCCACCCCGGGACAGGGAATCGACGAGCAGTACTTC.

The chain carries TRBV5-1 and TRBJ2-3; 13 nucleotides match TRBD2. The CDR3 is 17 residues long. The V and J ends lost 0 bases and 4 bases, in that order; junction bases with no gene match: 5. Germline V gives CDR1 SGHRS, CDR2 YFSETQ. As DNA, the CDR3 is TGCGCCAGCAGCTTGGTGGGACTAGCGGGAAAGGCAGATACGCAGTATTTT. Encoded protein: CASSLVGLAGKADTQYF.